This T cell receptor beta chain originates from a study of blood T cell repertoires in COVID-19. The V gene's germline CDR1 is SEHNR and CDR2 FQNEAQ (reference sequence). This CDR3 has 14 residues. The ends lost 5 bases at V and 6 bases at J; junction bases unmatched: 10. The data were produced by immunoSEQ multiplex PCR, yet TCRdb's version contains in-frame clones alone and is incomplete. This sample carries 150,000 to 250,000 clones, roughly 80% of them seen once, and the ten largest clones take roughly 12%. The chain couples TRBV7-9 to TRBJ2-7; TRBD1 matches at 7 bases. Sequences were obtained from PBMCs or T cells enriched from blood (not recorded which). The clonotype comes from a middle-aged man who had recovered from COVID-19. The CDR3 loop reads CASSLPTGQREQYF. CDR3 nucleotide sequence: TGTGCCAGCAGCCTACCGACAGGGCAGCGCGAGCAGTACTTC.